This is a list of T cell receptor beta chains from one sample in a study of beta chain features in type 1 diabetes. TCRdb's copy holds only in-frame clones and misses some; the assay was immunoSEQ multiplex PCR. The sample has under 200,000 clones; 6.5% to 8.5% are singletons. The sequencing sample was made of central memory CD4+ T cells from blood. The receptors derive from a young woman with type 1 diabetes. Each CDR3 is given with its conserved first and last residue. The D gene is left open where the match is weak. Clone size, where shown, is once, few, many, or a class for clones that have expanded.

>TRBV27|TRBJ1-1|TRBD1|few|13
TGTGCCAGCAGAGGACAGGTGGACACTGAAGCTTTCTTT
CASRGQVDTEAFF
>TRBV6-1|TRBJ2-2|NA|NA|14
TGTGCCATATCACGGACAGATCGCACCGGGGAGCTGTTTTTT
CAISRTDRTGELFF
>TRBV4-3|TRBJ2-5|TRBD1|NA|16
TGCGCCAGCAGCCAAGTTTACAGGGGAAGTACAGAGACCCAGTACTTC
CASSQVYRGSTETQYF
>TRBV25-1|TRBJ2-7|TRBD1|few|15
TGTGCCAGCAGTGAATTAGGGACAGGGACCTACGAGCAGTACTTC
CASSELGTGTYEQYF
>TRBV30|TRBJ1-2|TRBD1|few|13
TGTGCCTGGACCGTAAAGGGGGCTAATGGCTACACCTTC
CAWTVKGANGYTF
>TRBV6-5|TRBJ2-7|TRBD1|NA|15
TGTGCCAGCAGTTACCCCGGGACAGGGAGCTACGAGCAGTACTTC
CASSYPGTGSYEQYF
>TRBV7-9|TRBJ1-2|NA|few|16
TGTGCCAGCAGCTCCTCCAGGAGGGGAGATGAGCATGGCTACACCTTC
CASSSSRRGDEHGYTF
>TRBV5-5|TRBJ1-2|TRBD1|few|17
TGTGCCAGCGGCACCACAGGTGCGGGACAGTCATCCTATGGCTACACCTTC
CASGTTGAGQSSYGYTF
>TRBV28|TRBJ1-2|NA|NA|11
TGTGCCAGCAGTTTAACGGGTGGCTACACCTTC
CASSLTGGYTF
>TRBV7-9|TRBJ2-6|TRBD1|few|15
TGTGCCAGCAGCCGCGACAGGGTTGGGGCCAACGTCCTGACTTTC
CASSRDRVGANVLTF
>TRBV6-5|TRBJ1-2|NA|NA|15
TGTGCCAGCAGTTACGCCGCCAGTGGGGGGTATGGCTACACCTTC
CASSYAASGGYGYTF
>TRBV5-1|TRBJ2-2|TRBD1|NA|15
TGCGCCAGCAGCCTCGGACAGGGAGGCACCGGGGAGCTGTTTTTT
CASSLGQGGTGELFF
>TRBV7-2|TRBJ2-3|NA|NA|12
TGTGCCGTCGATTACCAGGCAGATACGCAGTATTTT
CAVDYQADTQYF
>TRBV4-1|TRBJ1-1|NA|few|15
TGCGCCAGCAGCCAAGAGGTCCAAGGGGGCACTGAAGCTTTCTTT
CASSQEVQGGTEAFF
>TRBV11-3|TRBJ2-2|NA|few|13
TGTGCCAGCAGCTTAGATTCCGCCGGGGAGCTGTTTTTT
CASSLDSAGELFF
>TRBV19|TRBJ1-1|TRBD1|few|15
TGTGCCAGTAGTAAGGGACAGGCTCTGAACACTGAAGCTTTCTTT
CASSKGQALNTEAFF
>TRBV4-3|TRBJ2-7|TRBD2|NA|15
TGCGCCAGCAGCCAGGCCGGGACTAGCTCCCACGAGCAGTACTTC
CASSQAGTSSHEQYF
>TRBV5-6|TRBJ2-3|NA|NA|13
TGTGCCAGCAGCGGGGCTAGCACAGATACGCAGTATTTT
CASSGASTDTQYF
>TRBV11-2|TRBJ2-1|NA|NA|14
TGTGCCAGCACCCCTCGAGTAGTTTCCCATGAGCAGTTCTTC
CASTPRVVSHEQFF
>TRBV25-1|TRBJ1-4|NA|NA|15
TGTGCCAGCAGTCGCCGCCGACAAATGGGTGAAAAACTGTTTTTT
CASSRRRQMGEKLFF
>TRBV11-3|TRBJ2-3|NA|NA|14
TGTGCCAGCAGCTTAGGCAGTAGCACAGATACGCAGTATTTT
CASSLGSSTDTQYF
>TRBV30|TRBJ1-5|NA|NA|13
TGTGCCTGGAGTGGAGAGGGAACTCAGCCCCAGCATTTT
CAWSGEGTQPQHF
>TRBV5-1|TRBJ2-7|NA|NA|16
TGCGCCAGCAGCTTGGCGGCAGGAACTCTTCCATCGGAGCAGTACTTC
CASSLAAGTLPSEQYF
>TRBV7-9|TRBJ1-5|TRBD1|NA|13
TGTGCCAGCAGCTTCAGGGGGGATCAGCCCCAGCATTTT
CASSFRGDQPQHF
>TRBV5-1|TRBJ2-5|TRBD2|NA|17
TGCGCCAGCAGCTTGGGCGGACTAGCGGGGGGCCAAGAGACCCAGTACTTC
CASSLGGLAGGQETQYF
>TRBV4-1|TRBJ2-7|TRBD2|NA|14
TGCGCCAGCAGCCAAGGGGCTAGCGGCTACGAGCAGTACTTC
CASSQGASGYEQYF
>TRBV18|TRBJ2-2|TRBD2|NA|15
TGTGCCAGCTCACGTCGGGAGGGGTACACCGGGGAGCTGTTTTTT
CASSRREGYTGELFF
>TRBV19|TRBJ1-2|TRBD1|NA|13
TGTGCCAGTACCAACGACAGGGTCAACGGCTACACCTTC
CASTNDRVNGYTF
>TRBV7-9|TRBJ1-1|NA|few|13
TGTGCCAGCAGCCAGGCCGGGGACACTGAAGCTTTCTTT
CASSQAGDTEAFF
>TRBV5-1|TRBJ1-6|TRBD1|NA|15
TGCGCCAGCAGCTTAAGACAGGGGGGTAATTCACCCCTCCACTTT
CASSLRQGGNSPLHF
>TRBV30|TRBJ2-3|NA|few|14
TGTGCCTTTCAATCTACCCGAGACACAGATACGCAGTATTTT
CAFQSTRDTDTQYF
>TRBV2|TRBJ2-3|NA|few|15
TGTGCCAGCAGTGAAAACCCGCGGGGCAAAGATACGCAGTATTTT
CASSENPRGKDTQYF
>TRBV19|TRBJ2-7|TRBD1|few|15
TGTGCCAGTAGTATGGCCGGGACAGGGTCCTACGAGCAGTACTTC
CASSMAGTGSYEQYF
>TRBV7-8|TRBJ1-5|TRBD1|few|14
TGTGCCAGCAGCTCACAGGGGGGCAATCAGCCCCAGCATTTT
CASSSQGGNQPQHF
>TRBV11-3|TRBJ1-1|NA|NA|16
TGTGCCAGCAGCTCGACTCGGGACACCCCATTTGCTGAAGCTTTCTTT
CASSSTRDTPFAEAFF
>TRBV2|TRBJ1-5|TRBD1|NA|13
TGTGCCATAACAGGGGATGGCAATCAGCCCCAGCATTTT
CAITGDGNQPQHF
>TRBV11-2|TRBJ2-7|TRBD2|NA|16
TGTGCCAGCAGCTCGCAGCCGGGACTAGTTGGTAGCGAGCAGTACTTC
CASSSQPGLVGSEQYF